The following is a T cell receptor (beta chain) sequence with its context. The antigen is undetermined. The length of the CDR3 is 13 residues. The germline CDR1 and CDR2 sequences are SNHLY and FYNNEI. V was clipped by 4 bases and J by 0 bases, with 7 bases between them. TCRdb keeps only in-frame clones here, not all; method: immunoSEQ multiplex PCR. The sample yields roughly 92,000 clones, less than 90% seen once. These data are taken from a study of T cell responses to AZD1222 COVID-19 vaccine. Findings and caveats of the study: The CD4 TCRs associated with vaccination extended across spike and predominated at 160-218 and 743-854. Among AZD1222 vaccinees, only five or six were seropositive at baseline. Spike-specific TCR breadth and depth both grew after two AZD1222 doses.

Second-dose intervals of approximately 4 or approximately 12 weeks were pooled. The chain employs TRBV2 and TRBJ2-7; D unclear. This TCR was recovered from an adult who received the AZD1222 COVID-19 vaccine. The specimen comprised peripheral blood, sampled 28 days after the second AZD1222 dose. In DNA, the CDR3 is TGTGCCAGCAGTGTAGACAACTCCTACGAGCAGTACTTC. Translation: CASSVDNSYEQYF.